Listed here is a single T cell receptor beta chain. This specimen belongs to a study of technical replicates of blood from a few donors. Germline CDR1 reads SGHAT; CDR2 reads FQNNGV. Trimming stripped 2 bases from V and 0 bases from J, with 11 bases between. The CDR3 contains 16 residues. This table comes from immunoSEQ multiplex PCR, and its TCRdb copy is limited to in-frame clones, with some not included. The sample lists almost 70,000 clones, about nine tenths occurring once. The sample was PBMCs. The gene calls are TRBV11-2 and TRBJ2-1; no firm D call. The TCR sequence derives from a human donor in good health. Some clones in this sample may be carry-over from other donors' samples. CDR3 nucleotide sequence: TGTGCCAGCAGCTTATCCGGGTCGAGCTCCTACAATGAGCAGTTCTTC. It translates to CASSLSGSSSYNEQFF.